This T cell receptor (beta chain) is from a study of CD8 T cells in ankylosing spondylitis. Study findings and constraints: Earlier studies detected some motif variants in reactive arthritis synovial fluid and blood. The authors found the disease-linked clones to be CD8+ and relatively rare in peripheral blood. According to the report, clones linked to the disease were significantly enriched in matched synovial fluid samples taken from ankylosing spondylitis patients. Ankylosing spondylitis blood appeared to be characterized by a TCR beta motif of roughly eight highly homologous variants.

Quantitative 5'-RACE with molecular barcodes was used to make the TCR beta libraries. In TCRdb, the 5' RACE reads were re-called with MiXCR into one record per CDR3 protein. The data show approximately 540,000 distinct CDR3 sequences, more than 9.5% seen once. The sample holds a few counts of this clonotype. As yet, its antigen is unknown. The ends were cut back, 8 bases at V and 2 bases at J, with 12 bases in the middle. The CDR3 is 13 residues long. Looked up from germline, CDR1 is KGHSH and CDR2 is LQKENI. The specimen sequenced was blood, either unsorted or a sorted T cell fraction (not recorded which). The rearrangement links TRBV18 to TRBJ2-5; D not resolved. The clonotype comes from a male donor with ankylosing spondylitis. As DNA, the CDR3 is TGTGCCAGCGCAGAGACGGTTCAAGAGACCCAGTACTTC. Residues: CASAETVQETQYF.